What follows describes a single T cell receptor (beta chain). The repertoire was sequenced with immunoSEQ multiplex PCR; TCRdb's copy has only in-frame clones and lacks some. The table lists about 30,000 clones, about 90% of them singletons. This record comes from a study of T cell changes during pregnancy in multiple sclerosis. Trimming took 4 bases from V and 7 from J; bases not matched to a gene: 6. Germline values: CDR1 SGHNT, CDR2 YYREEE (reference sequence). This CDR3 spans 14 amino acids. The source was peripheral blood, collected in the first trimester of pregnancy. The chain joins TRBV5-4 to TRBJ2-2, with 8 nucleotides matching TRBD2. This clonotype was obtained from a female donor in good health, enrolled as a control in a pregnancy study. CDR3 in amino acids: CASSPAGAGGELFF. The DNA of the CDR3 is TGTGCCAGCAGCCCAGCGGGAGCGGGCGGGGAGCTGTTTTTT.